The 25 T cell receptor beta chains below were found in one sample sequenced in a study of T cell repertoires in cytomegalovirus infection. These receptors are not linked to any known antigen. TCRdb re-called the reads through MiXCR, storing one row per CDR3 protein. The sample shows 450,000 to 650,000 distinct CDR3 sequences, about 40% of them seen only once. This sample comprised cultured PBMCs, obtained from culture after CMV antigen stimulation. The receptors were gathered from a human donor in good health (CMV status not recorded). Some clones in this sample may be carry-over from other donors' samples.

V gene TRBV15 combines with J gene TRBJ1-1; a possible D gene is TRBD1 (5 bases). Germline assignment: CDR1 LNHNV and CDR2 YYDKDF (reference sequence). Deletions cut 4 bases from V and 1 base from J, with 10 bases between. This CDR3 is 14 amino acids long. The CDR3 loop reads CATSMWGRNTEAFF. CDR3 nucleotide sequence: TGTGCCACCAGCATGTGGGGACGGAACACTGAAGCTTTCTTT.

This clonotype was picked up one time. V usage is TRBV5-4 and J usage is TRBJ2-1; D is undetermined. V was pared by 1 base and J by 9 bases, with 8 bases between. The germline V gene encodes CDR1 SGHNT and CDR2 YYREEE (reference sequence). CDR3 length equals 12 residues. The CDR3 DNA reads TGTGCCAGCAGCTTGATGACTGGTGAGCAGTTCTTC. This encodes CASSLMTGEQFF. Combining the CDR3 with reference TRBV5-4 and TRBJ2-1 gives the whole variable domain ETGVTQSPTHLIKTRGQQVTLRCSSQSGHNTVSWYQQALGQGPQFIFQYYREEENGRGNFPPRFSGLQFPNYSSELNVNALELDDSALYLCASSLMTGEQFFGPGTRLTVL.

This clonotype was seen a handful of times. CDR3: CASSFGQFNEKLFF. DNA for the CDR3: TGTGCCAGCAGCTTTGGGCAGTTCAATGAAAAACTGTTTTTT. The chain links TRBV11-2 to TRBJ1-4; D remains unclear. Per germline, CDR1 SGHAT and CDR2 FQNNGV. This CDR3 spans 14 amino acids. V lost 3 bases to trimming and J lost 5 bases, with 10 bases between them.

CDR3 region: CASSFGSIYEQYF. CDR3 coding DNA: TGTGCCAGCAGCTTCGGCAGTATCTACGAGCAGTACTTC. The chain combines TRBV7-6 with TRBJ2-7; no clear D gene. The germline CDR1 and CDR2 sequences are SGHVS and FNYEAQ. This CDR3 has 13 residues. V lost 3 bases and J 3 bases, leaving 9 bases between the germline ends.

This clonotype was seen more than once but under ten times. The DNA for the CDR3 is TGTGCCAGCAGCGCCCGGCGGGATGATACCGGGGAGCTGTTTTTT. Amino acid sequence: CASSARRDDTGELFF. V usage is TRBV11-3 and J usage is TRBJ2-2; D might be TRBD2 (6 bases). The length of the CDR3 is 15 residues. Trimming took off 5 bases at V and 5 bases at J, with 15 bases between the two ends. Germline-derived CDR1 and CDR2 are SGHNT and YENEEA.

The chain links TRBV19 to TRBJ2-1, with no clear D. Germline CDR1 and CDR2: LNHDA and SQIVND (reference sequence). V was pared by 6 bases and J by 0 bases, with 15 bases between. CDR3 length: 16 amino acids. The CDR3 sequence is CASSPDGPSSYNEQFF. Written as DNA, the CDR3 is TGTGCCAGTAGCCCGGACGGGCCTAGCTCCTACAATGAGCAGTTCTTC.

The sample holds a few counts of this clonotype. The chain carries TRBV7-2 and TRBJ1-2; D call uncertain. Trimming pared 4 bases from V and 6 bases from J, leaving 15 bases between. This CDR3 is 14 amino acids long. The germline V gene has CDR1 SGHTA and CDR2 FQGNSA. DNA for the CDR3: TGTGCCAGCAGCTCTTTATCCAAGCAGGATGGCTACACCTTC. Amino acid sequence: CASSSLSKQDGYTF.

The rearrangement joins TRBV6-6 to TRBJ2-3, with D possibly being TRBD1 or TRBD2 (6 bases each). The V gene lost 2 bases and the J gene lost 4 bases, with 13 bases spanning the gap. Germline values: CDR1 MNHNY, CDR2 SVGAGI (reference sequence). The CDR3 is 15 residues long. The CDR3 nucleotides are TGTGCCAGCAGTTACGGGAGGACAGATTCAGATACGCAGTATTTT. This sequence encodes CASSYGRTDSDTQYF.

The chain employs TRBV28 and TRBJ1-1, with D perhaps matching TRBD1 (6 bases). This CDR3 has 12 residues. The V gene lost 10 bases and the J gene lost 5 bases, with 14 bases spanning the gap. CDR1 and CDR2 from the germline V gene are MDHEN and SYDVKM. CDR3 loop: CATQGIWTEAFF. CDR3 nucleotide sequence: TGTGCCACCCAGGGGATTTGGACTGAAGCTTTCTTT. The whole variable domain, filled in from reference TRBV28 and TRBJ1-1, reads DVKVTQSSRYLVKRTGEKVFLECVQDMDHENMFWYRQDPGLGLRLIYFSYDVKMKEKGDIPEGYSVSREKKERFSLILESASTNQTSMYLCATQGIWTEAFFGQGTRLTVV.

This clonotype was detected ten times or more. This chain connects TRBV7-2 to TRBJ1-5; no reliable D call. Germline CDR1 and CDR2: SGHTA and FQGNSA. V lost 1 base and J 4 bases, leaving 14 bases between the germline ends. The CDR3 sequence is 16 residues long. The CDR3 DNA is TGTGCCAGCAGCTTAGGCACCTCGGGCGGTAATCAGCCCCAGCATTTT. It encodes CASSLGTSGGNQPQHF.

The sample holds one count of this clonotype. The chain joins TRBV27 to TRBJ1-1; D is undetermined. Germline V gene sequence: CDR1 MNHEY, CDR2 SMNVEV (reference sequence). This CDR3 is 16 amino acids long. The germline V and J ends were trimmed by 5 bases and 1 base, with 17 bases remaining between them. The DNA for the CDR3 is TGTGCCAGCAGTCTCTTCTCCAGGACGCAGAACACTGAAGCTTTCTTT. Translated, it gives CASSLFSRTQNTEAFF.

Here the CDR3 reads CASSLGPWGGQPQHF. The DNA of the CDR3 is TGTGCCAGCAGCTTGGGCCCCTGGGGAGGTCAGCCCCAGCATTTT. The chain carries TRBV5-6 and TRBJ1-5, with D uncertain. CDR3 length: 15 residues. Per the germline V gene, CDR1 is SGHDT and CDR2 is YYEEEE. The V and J ends lost 0 bases and 6 bases respectively, with 13 bases between them. Using reference TRBV5-6 and TRBJ1-5 for the parts outside the CDR3, the full variable domain is DAGVTQSPTHLIKTRGQQVTLRCSPKSGHDTVSWYQQALGQGPQFIFQYYEEEERQRGNFPDRFSGHQFPNYSSELNVNALLLGDSALYLCASSLGPWGGQPQHFGDGTRLSIL.

The chain employs TRBV7-2 and TRBJ1-3; perhaps TRBD1 as D (5 bases). V dropped 2 bases and J dropped 0 bases, with 8 bases sitting between them. From germline, CDR1 is SGHTA and CDR2 FQGNSA. This CDR3 has 15 residues. In DNA, the CDR3 is TGTGCCAGCAGCTTATCACAGGTCTCTGGAAACACCATATATTTT. This encodes CASSLSQVSGNTIYF. Full variable domain (rest looked up from reference TRBV7-2 and TRBJ1-3): GAGVSQSPSNKVTEKGKDVELRCDPISGHTALYWYRQSLGQGLEFLIYFQGNSAPDKSGLPSDRFSAERTGGSVSTLTIQRTQQEDSAVYLCASSLSQVSGNTIYFGEGSWLTVV.

The chain links TRBV12-3 or TRBV12-4 to TRBJ2-1, with 9 bases that match TRBD2. V lost 5 bases and J lost 9; bases outside the gene matches: 14. The CDR3 runs to 16 residues. For the CDR3, the DNA is TGTGCCAGCAGTCCCTCCTCTAGCGGGAATCTGGGTGAGCAGTTCTTC. It encodes CASSPSSSGNLGEQFF.

Written as DNA, the CDR3 is TGTGCCAGCAGCTTAAACCCAGGAGAGACCCAGTACTTC. Its translation: CASSLNPGETQYF. V usage is TRBV7-9 and J usage is TRBJ2-5; D is unresolved. The germline V gene has CDR1 SEHNR and CDR2 FQNEAQ (reference sequence). There are 13 residues in the CDR3. The V end lost 2 bases, the J end lost 4 bases, and 8 bases lay between the germline ends.

The genes are TRBV7-8 and TRBJ2-7; a weak D match, TRBD2 (6 bases). V lost 7 bases, J lost 4 bases, and 20 bases lay in between. The CDR3 extends over 15 amino acids. CDR1 is SGHVS and CDR2 is FQNEAQ in the germline V gene. As DNA, the CDR3 is TGTGCCAGCACCCTTCGTGCGGGATTGATTTACGAGCAGTACTTC. Protein product: CASTLRAGLIYEQYF. The full variable domain, with the rest looked up from reference TRBV7-8 and TRBJ2-7, is GAGVSQSPRYKVAKRGQDVALRCDPISGHVSLFWYQQALGQGPEFLTYFQNEAQLDKSGLPSDRFFAERPEGSVSTLKIQRTQQEDSAVYLCASTLRAGLIYEQYFGPGTRLTVT.

This clonotype was picked up one time. The V call is TRBV2, the J call TRBJ1-2, with 8 bases matching TRBD1. Germline trimming cut 7 bases from V and 2 bases from J; bases unmatched to any gene: 6. This CDR3 has 14 amino acids. The germline V gene encodes CDR1 SNHLY and CDR2 FYNNEI. The CDR3 region has the DNA TGTGCCAGCACCGGGGCAGGGGGCAACTATGGCTACACCTTC. Translation: CASTGAGGNYGYTF.

The chain links TRBV23-1 to TRBJ1-4; tentative D call: TRBD1 (6 bases). TRBV23-1 is assigned to the ORF class and has an uncertain function. CDR3 length: 17 amino acids. The germline V and J ends were trimmed by 0 bases and 3 bases, with 14 bases remaining between them. CDR3 protein: CASSQSTGSVANEKLFF. The DNA of the CDR3 is TGCGCCAGCAGTCAATCTACAGGGAGTGTGGCTAATGAAAAACTGTTTTTT.

Notes on this clonotype: Germline is not matched at one junction end, which may reflect a read error. The chain has TRBV19 and TRBJ2-4, with TRBD2 as a possible D gene (6 bases). The CDR3 spans 13 residues. Germline CDR1 LNHDA, CDR2 SQIVND (reference sequence). CDR3 nucleotide sequence: TGTGCCAGTAGTATCCCCGGGGGAAACATGCAGTACTTC. Amino acid sequence: CASSIPGGNMQYF. Filled out from reference TRBV19 and TRBJ2-4, the complete variable domain reads DGGITQSPKYLFRKEGQNVTLSCEQNLNHDAMYWYRQDPGQGLRLIYYSQIVNDFQKGDIAEGYSVSREKKESFPLTVTSAQKNPTAFYLCASSIPGGNMQYFGAGTRLSVL.

This clonotype was seen only a few times. The chain uses TRBV11-2 and TRBJ1-4; possible D gene TRBD1, 5 bases. Germline loops: CDR1 SGHAT, CDR2 FQNNGV. Trimming removed 5 bases at V and 4 bases at J, with 11 bases between. The CDR3 is 14 amino acids. In DNA, the CDR3 is TGTGCCAGCAGCCGGACACTTCTTAATGAAAAACTGTTTTTT. It encodes CASSRTLLNEKLFF.

A few counts support this clonotype. The chain has TRBV5-1 and TRBJ1-5, with a tentative D call TRBD1 (5 bases). From germline, CDR1 is SGHRS and CDR2 YFSETQ. The germline V and J ends were trimmed by 5 bases and 3 bases, with 15 bases remaining between them. The CDR3 consists of 15 residues. The CDR3 loop is CASRSNPGNNQPQHF. For the CDR3, the DNA is TGCGCCAGCAGGTCCAATCCAGGGAACAATCAGCCCCAGCATTTT.

The chain recombines TRBV5-4 with TRBJ2-6; D is undetermined. This CDR3 has 16 amino acids. Germline V CDR1 and CDR2: SGHNT, YYREEE (reference sequence). V lost 0 bases, J lost 0 bases, and 7 bases lay in between. CDR3 sequence: CASSLDLNSGANVLTF. The CDR3 bases are TGTGCCAGCAGCTTGGACCTTAACTCTGGGGCCAACGTCCTGACTTTC. The full variable domain, with the rest looked up from reference TRBV5-4 and TRBJ2-6, is ETGVTQSPTHLIKTRGQQVTLRCSSQSGHNTVSWYQQALGQGPQFIFQYYREEENGRGNFPPRFSGLQFPNYSSELNVNALELDDSALYLCASSLDLNSGANVLTFGAGSRLTVL.

V gene TRBV28 combines with J gene TRBJ1-2; 8 nucleotides align to TRBD1. This CDR3 has 13 residues. Looked up from germline, CDR1 is MDHEN and CDR2 is SYDVKM. V gave up 10 bases and J gave up 2 bases; unmatched junction bases: 6. CDR3 sequence: CATGQGTNYGYTF. In DNA form, the CDR3 reads TGTGCCACCGGACAGGGAACGAACTATGGCTACACCTTC.

The chain couples TRBV5-6 to TRBJ1-6; D possibly corresponds to TRBD1 (5 bases). Germline CDR1 reads SGHDT; CDR2 reads YYEEEE. This CDR3 comprises 13 residues. The germline V and J ends were trimmed by 4 bases and 8 bases, with 10 bases remaining between them. CDR3 nucleotides: TGTGCCAGCAGCCCCCCGGGGGATTCACCCCTCCACTTT. Its protein product is CASSPPGDSPLHF.

The rearrangement uses TRBV6-5 and TRBJ2-5; D is possibly TRBD2 (6 bases). The germline CDR1 and CDR2 sequences are MNHEY and SVGAGI. Trimming pared 5 bases from V and 7 bases from J, leaving 20 bases between. This CDR3 is 15 amino acids long. Here the CDR3 reads CASSQFGSGTGTQYF. The DNA for the CDR3 is TGTGCCAGCAGTCAATTCGGGTCGGGGACTGGGACCCAGTACTTC.